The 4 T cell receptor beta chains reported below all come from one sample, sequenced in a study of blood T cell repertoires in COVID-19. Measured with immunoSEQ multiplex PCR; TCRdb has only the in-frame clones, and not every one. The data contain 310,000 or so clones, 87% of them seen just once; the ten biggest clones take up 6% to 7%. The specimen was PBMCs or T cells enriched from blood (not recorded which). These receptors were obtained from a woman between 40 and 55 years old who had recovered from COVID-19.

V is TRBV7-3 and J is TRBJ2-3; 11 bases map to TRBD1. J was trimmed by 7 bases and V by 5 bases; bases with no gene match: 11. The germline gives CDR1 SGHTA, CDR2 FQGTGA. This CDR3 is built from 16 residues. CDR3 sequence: CASSPTGTGGKNTQYF. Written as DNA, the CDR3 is TGTGCCAGCAGCCCGACCGGGACAGGGGGAAAGAATACGCAGTATTTT.

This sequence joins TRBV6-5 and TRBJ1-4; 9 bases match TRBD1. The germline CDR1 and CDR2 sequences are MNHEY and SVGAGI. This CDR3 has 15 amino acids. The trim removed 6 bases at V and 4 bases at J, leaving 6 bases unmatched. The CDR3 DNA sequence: TGTGCCAGCAGGCGGGACAGGGCTAGTAATGAAAAACTGTTTTTT. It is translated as CASRRDRASNEKLFF.

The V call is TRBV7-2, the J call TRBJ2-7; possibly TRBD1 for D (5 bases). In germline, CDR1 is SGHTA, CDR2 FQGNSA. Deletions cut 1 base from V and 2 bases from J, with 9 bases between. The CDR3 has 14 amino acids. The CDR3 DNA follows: TGTGCCAGCAGCTTAGGGGGCAAGACCTACGAGCAGTACTTC. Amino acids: CASSLGGKTYEQYF.

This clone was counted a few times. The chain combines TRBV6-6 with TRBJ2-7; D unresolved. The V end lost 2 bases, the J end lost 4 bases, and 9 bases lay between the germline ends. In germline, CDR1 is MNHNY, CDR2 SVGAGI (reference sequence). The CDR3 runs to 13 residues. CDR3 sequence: CASSYELVYEQYF. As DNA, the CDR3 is TGTGCCAGCAGTTACGAATTAGTATACGAGCAGTACTTC.